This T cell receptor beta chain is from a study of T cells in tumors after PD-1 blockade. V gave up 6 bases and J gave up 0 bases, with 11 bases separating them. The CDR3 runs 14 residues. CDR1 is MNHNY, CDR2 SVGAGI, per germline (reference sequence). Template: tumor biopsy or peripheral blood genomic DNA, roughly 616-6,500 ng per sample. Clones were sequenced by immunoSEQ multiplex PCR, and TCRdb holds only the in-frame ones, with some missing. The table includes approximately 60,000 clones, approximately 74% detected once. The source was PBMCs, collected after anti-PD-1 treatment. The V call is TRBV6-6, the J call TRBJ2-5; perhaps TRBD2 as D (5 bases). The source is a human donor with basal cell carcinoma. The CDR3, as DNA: TGTGCCAGCAGCGACGGGAAACACCAAGAGACCCAGTACTTC. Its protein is CASSDGKHQETQYF.